This entry lists 27 T cell receptor beta chains sequenced from one sample in a study of shared clonotypes between healthy human individuals. Sequencing was performed with immunoSEQ multiplex PCR; in TCRdb, only in-frame clones are kept and a portion is missing. The sample includes hundreds of thousands of clones, 85% to 95% of them seen just once. The naive CD8 population came from CD45RO-negative cells selected for CCR7, without terminally differentiated effector memory CD45RA+ cells. Sample: naive CD8+ T cells sorted from blood. The source is a woman aged 30 to 39 in good health.

The chain recombines TRBV27 with TRBJ2-7, with 11 positions matching TRBD1. Germline V gives CDR1 MNHEY, CDR2 SMNVEV (reference sequence). The V gene end was trimmed by 5 bases and the J gene end by 7 bases; junction bases not matched to a gene: 10. This CDR3 has 15 residues. The CDR3 loop is CASSPGTGGRLEQYF. CDR3 DNA sequence: TGTGCCAGCAGTCCGGGGACAGGGGGGAGGCTGGAGCAGTACTTC.

Turning to this clone: The same CDR3 arises from other DNA sequences in this sample as well. The chain employs TRBV2 and TRBJ2-7; possibly TRBD1 or TRBD2 for D (5 bases each). Germline V lookup: CDR1 SNHLY, CDR2 FYNNEI. V was cut by 8 bases and J by 0 bases, with 8 bases left in between. The CDR3 totals 12 residues. Here the CDR3 reads CASGGASYEQYF. The CDR3 region has the DNA TGTGCCAGCGGGGGTGCCTCCTACGAGCAGTACTTC.

The CDR3 region has the DNA TGTGCCAGCAATCCGGGACCAGCATTAGCCAAAAACATTCAGTACTTC. Protein product: CASNPGPALAKNIQYF. The chain uses TRBV2 and TRBJ2-4; D might be TRBD1 or TRBD2, each matching 5 bases. Per the germline V gene, CDR1 is SNHLY and CDR2 is FYNNEI. This CDR3 is built from 16 residues. Between the trimmed V and J ends, which lost 7 bases and 0 bases, there was a span of 16 bases. Looking up the rest from reference TRBV2 and TRBJ2-4 gives the full variable domain: EPEVTQTPSHQVTQMGQEVILRCVPISNHLYFYWYRQILGQKVEFLVSFYNNEISEKSEIFDDQFSVERPDGSNFTLKIRSTKLEDSAMYFCASNPGPALAKNIQYFGAGTRLSVL.

This chain joins TRBV4-2 and TRBJ2-7, with TRBD2 matching 11 bases. V lost 6 bases to trimming and J lost 1 base; unmatched junction nucleotides: 5. Looked up from germline, CDR1 is LGHNA and CDR2 is YNFKEQ. The CDR3 covers 15 residues. The DNA of the CDR3 is TGTGCCAGCAGACAGGGACTAGCGGATTCCTACGAGCAGTACTTC. Protein product: CASRQGLADSYEQYF.

This chain joins TRBV4-2 and TRBJ2-7; 7 nucleotides align to TRBD2. The CDR3 length is 15 residues. Germline CDR1 reads LGHNA; CDR2 reads YNFKEQ. V lost 1 base to trimming and J lost 1 base; unmatched junction nucleotides: 4. The CDR3 coding sequence is TGTGCCAGCAGCCAAGGAGCGGGAACGTCCTACGAGCAGTACTTC. It codes for CASSQGAGTSYEQYF.

J is TRBJ1-2 and V is TRBV6-5; the D gene is possibly TRBD1 (5 bases). Germline CDR1 reads MNHEY; CDR2 reads SVGAGI. This CDR3 has 16 amino acids. The V gene lost 2 bases and the J gene lost 0 bases, with 13 bases spanning the gap. The CDR3: CASSYVGAVTNYGYTF. The CDR3 DNA follows: TGTGCCAGCAGTTACGTCGGGGCCGTAACTAACTATGGCTACACCTTC.

About this clone itself: Other DNA variants within this sample encode the same CDR3. The chain carries TRBV11-2 and TRBJ2-2; D is uncertain. V was shortened by 2 bases and J by 7 bases, with 2 bases between the two germline ends. The CDR3 is 11 amino acids. Germline V gene sequence: CDR1 SGHAT, CDR2 FQNNGV. The CDR3 reads CASSLSGELFF. The CDR3 bases are TGTGCCAGCAGCTTAAGCGGGGAGCTGTTTTTT. The full variable domain, completed using reference TRBV11-2 and TRBJ2-2, is EAGVAQSPRYKIIEKRQSVAFWCNPISGHATLYWYQQILGQGPKLLIQFQNNGVVDDSQLPKDRFSAERLKGVDSTLKIQPAKLEDSAVYLCASSLSGELFFGEGSRLTVL.

The chain is built from TRBV7-8 and TRBJ2-3, with TRBD2 matching 12 bases. This CDR3 has 17 residues. The germline V gene has CDR1 SGHVS and CDR2 FQNEAQ. Trimming took 1 base from V and 6 from J; bases not matched to a gene: 8. CDR3 amino acids: CASSLGGLAGRRDTQYF. The CDR3 DNA sequence: TGTGCCAGCAGCTTAGGTGGACTAGCGGGGAGGAGGGATACGCAGTATTTT.

The chain recombines TRBV27 with TRBJ1-2; 7 bases are a match to TRBD1. Trimming at V came to 5 bases and at J to 8 bases, leaving 5 bases not matched to a gene. Germline V gene sequence: CDR1 MNHEY, CDR2 SMNVEV (reference sequence). The CDR3 contains 12 residues. In DNA form, the CDR3 reads TGTGCCAGCAGTCCGTACAGGGGAGGCTACACCTTC. Its translation: CASSPYRGGYTF.

This chain joins TRBV28 and TRBJ2-5, with a possible D match to TRBD1 (6 bases). TRBJ2-7 matches the DNA end more closely, so the J call is doubtful. This CDR3 is 14 amino acids long. The V gene's germline CDR1 is MDHEN and CDR2 SYDVKM. The CDR3 is CASRETGTNYEQYF. In DNA, the CDR3 is TGTGCCAGCAGAGAAACCGGGACAAACTACGAGCAGTACTTC.

This clone appeared a single time. The gene calls are TRBV28 and TRBJ1-1, with D perhaps matching TRBD1 (5 bases). Germline CDR1 and CDR2: MDHEN and SYDVKM. V gave up 2 bases and J gave up 8 bases, with 9 bases separating them. The CDR3 contains 12 residues. The CDR3: CASSLGGLEAFF. CDR3 DNA: TGTGCCAGCAGTTTAGGGGGTCTCGAAGCTTTCTTT.

This clone was found once. The CDR3 region has the DNA TGTGCCAGCAGTGAGCTGGGCTTGAACACTGAAGCTTTCTTT. As protein: CASSELGLNTEAFF. The rearrangement uses TRBV6-1 and TRBJ1-1; D gene unclear. Trimming took off 3 bases at V and 0 bases at J, with 8 bases between the two ends. The CDR3 totals 14 residues. In germline, CDR1 is MNHNS, CDR2 SASEGT.

Details on this clone: The same CDR3 can be traced to other DNA sequences in this sample. The rearrangement links TRBV28 to TRBJ2-7; no clear D. This CDR3 has 12 amino acids. Trimming removed 8 bases from V and 1 base from J, with 9 bases in between. CDR1 is MDHEN and CDR2 is SYDVKM in the germline V gene. The DNA of the CDR3 is TGTGCCAGCTCCGGCAGTTCCTACGAGCAGTACTTC. Its translation is CASSGSSYEQYF.

The chain has TRBV4-1 and TRBJ1-2; TRBD1 aligns across 7 bases. V lost 1 base to trimming and J lost 4 bases; unmatched junction nucleotides: 6. The CDR3 runs 15 residues. The V gene's germline CDR1 is MGHRA and CDR2 YSYEKL. The CDR3 protein is CASSQGQGPLYGYTF. DNA of the CDR3: TGCGCCAGCAGCCAAGGACAGGGTCCCCTCTATGGCTACACCTTC.

This clone occurred once. Other DNA variants within this sample encode the same CDR3. The V and J genes are TRBV27 and TRBJ2-1; 14 bases align to TRBD2. Germline values: CDR1 MNHEY, CDR2 SMNVEV (reference sequence). Losses at the gene ends were 4 bases for V and 9 bases for J; bases not matched to a gene: 5. CDR3 length: 15 residues. The CDR3 here is CASSSGTSGRSEQFF. The CDR3 coding sequence is TGTGCCAGCAGTTCCGGGACTAGCGGGAGATCTGAGCAGTTCTTC.

The chain couples TRBV27 to TRBJ2-1; 8 positions agree with TRBD2. Germline V CDR1 and CDR2: MNHEY, SMNVEV (reference sequence). This CDR3 is built from 15 residues. The V and J ends lost 1 base and 4 bases, in that order; junction bases with no gene match: 3. CDR3 residues: CASSLLAGMYNEQFF. The CDR3 nucleotides are TGTGCCAGCAGTTTATTAGCGGGGATGTACAATGAGCAGTTCTTC.

The gene calls are TRBV5-1 and TRBJ2-7, with 9 positions matching TRBD1. V gave up 4 bases and J gave up 5 bases; unmatched junction bases: 7. The germline CDR1 and CDR2 sequences are SGHRS and YFSETQ. CDR3 length: 14 amino acids. Here the CDR3 reads CASSGTGQGDEQYF. In DNA form, the CDR3 reads TGCGCCAGCAGCGGGACGGGACAGGGCGACGAGCAGTACTTC.

V usage is TRBV19 and J usage is TRBJ2-7; tentatively, D is TRBD2 (5 bases). The V end lost 7 bases, the J end lost 1 base, and 8 bases lay between the germline ends. The CDR3 is 12 residues long. Germline V gene sequence: CDR1 LNHDA, CDR2 SQIVND (reference sequence). The CDR3 loop is CASMDWSYEQYF. Here the CDR3 DNA reads TGTGCCAGTATGGACTGGTCCTACGAGCAGTACTTC. Together with reference TRBV19 and TRBJ2-7, the CDR3 gives the full variable domain: DGGITQSPKYLFRKEGQNVTLSCEQNLNHDAMYWYRQDPGQGLRLIYYSQIVNDFQKGDIAEGYSVSREKKESFPLTVTSAQKNPTAFYLCASMDWSYEQYFGPGTRLTVT.

This clone was counted a single time. V usage is TRBV4-1 and J usage is TRBJ1-1, with D uncertain. V lost 0 bases and J lost 7, with 15 bases in between. CDR1 MGHRA and CDR2 YSYEKL come from the germline V gene. The length of the CDR3 is 15 residues. CDR3 amino acids: CASSQEIGLIGEAFF. The CDR3 DNA follows: TGCGCCAGCAGCCAAGAAATAGGGCTAATCGGTGAAGCTTTCTTT.

The rearrangement links TRBV27 to TRBJ2-4; no clear D. V lost 6 bases and J lost 11, with 14 bases in between. The CDR3 has 12 amino acids. Germline V lookup: CDR1 MNHEY, CDR2 SMNVEV (reference sequence). Here the CDR3 DNA reads TGTGCCAGCAGCCCTTCAACCGGCCTTCAGTACTTC. This translates into CASSPSTGLQYF.

The table lists this clone with a count of one. This chain joins TRBV6-5 and TRBJ2-7; 7 nucleotides line up with TRBD1. CDR3 length: 13 amino acids. Trimming removed 4 bases from V and 3 bases from J; junction bases left unmatched: 3. CDR1 and CDR2 (germline): MNHEY, SVGAGI. CDR3 coding DNA: TGTGCCAGCAGTTTAGACAGGGACTACGAGCAGTACTTC. This gives the protein CASSLDRDYEQYF.

The chain uses TRBV11-2 and TRBJ2-2, with TRBD2 matching 7 bases. The CDR3 length is 16 residues. Per germline, CDR1 SGHAT and CDR2 FQNNGV. The V segment lost 1 base and the J segment 0 bases; nucleotides outside the gene matches: 2. The CDR3 sequence is CASSLGAGANTGELFF. As DNA, the CDR3 is TGTGCCAGCAGCTTAGGTGCGGGAGCGAACACCGGGGAGCTGTTTTTT.

V and J are TRBV28 and TRBJ2-5, with D possibly matching TRBD2 (5 bases). TRBJ2-7 matches the DNA end more closely, so the J call is doubtful. Germline V lookup: CDR1 MDHEN, CDR2 SYDVKM. The CDR3 is 14 residues long. The CDR3 nucleotides are TGTGCCAGCAGGGATCCCGGGGAAGGCAACGAGCAGTACTTC. This translates into CASRDPGEGNEQYF.

The chain employs TRBV18 and TRBJ2-2; D is uncertain. Germline loops: CDR1 KGHSH, CDR2 LQKENI. CDR3 length equals 15 residues. V lost 0 bases to trimming and J lost 0 bases, with 5 bases between them. The CDR3 here is CASSPPAPNTGELFF. CDR3 DNA: TGTGCCAGCTCACCACCGGCCCCGAACACCGGGGAGCTGTTTTTT.

The rearrangement links TRBV15 to TRBJ1-5, with D unresolved. CDR1 LNHNV and CDR2 YYDKDF come from the germline V gene (reference sequence). The V gene lost 0 bases and the J gene lost 6 bases, with 6 bases spanning the gap. CDR3 size: 13 residues. The CDR3 protein is CATSRDRSQPQHF. As DNA, the CDR3 is TGTGCCACCAGCAGAGATAGGAGTCAGCCCCAGCATTTT.

Remarks on this clone: Other DNA variants within this sample encode the same CDR3. The genes are TRBV28 and TRBJ1-5; tentatively, D is TRBD1 (5 bases). Germline V gives CDR1 MDHEN, CDR2 SYDVKM. V was clipped by 2 bases and J by 7 bases, with 6 bases between them. The CDR3 consists of 12 residues. CDR3 sequence: CASSLGGQPQHF. In DNA, the CDR3 is TGTGCCAGCAGTTTAGGGGGACAGCCCCAGCATTTT.

The CDR3 spells CASTAGYGEGDTQYF. In DNA, the CDR3 is TGTGCCAGCACCGCGGGATATGGGGAGGGAGATACGCAGTATTTT. The J gene is TRBJ2-3, the V gene TRBV6-5, with TRBD2 matching 7 bases. Per germline, CDR1 MNHEY and CDR2 SVGAGI. The CDR3 loop spans 15 amino acids. V lost 7 bases, J lost 5 bases, and 12 bases stayed unmatched.